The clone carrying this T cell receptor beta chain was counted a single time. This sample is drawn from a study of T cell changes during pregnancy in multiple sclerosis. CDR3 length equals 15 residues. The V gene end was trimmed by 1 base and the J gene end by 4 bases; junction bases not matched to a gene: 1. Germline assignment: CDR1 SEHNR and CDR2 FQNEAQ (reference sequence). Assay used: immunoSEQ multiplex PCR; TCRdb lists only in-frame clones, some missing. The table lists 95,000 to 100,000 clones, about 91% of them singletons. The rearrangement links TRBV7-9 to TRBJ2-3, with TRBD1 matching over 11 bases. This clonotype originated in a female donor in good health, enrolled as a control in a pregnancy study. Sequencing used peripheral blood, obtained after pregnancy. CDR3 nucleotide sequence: TGTGCCAGCAGCTTAGGGACAGGGGGCCCAGATACGCAGTATTTT. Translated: CASSLGTGGPDTQYF.